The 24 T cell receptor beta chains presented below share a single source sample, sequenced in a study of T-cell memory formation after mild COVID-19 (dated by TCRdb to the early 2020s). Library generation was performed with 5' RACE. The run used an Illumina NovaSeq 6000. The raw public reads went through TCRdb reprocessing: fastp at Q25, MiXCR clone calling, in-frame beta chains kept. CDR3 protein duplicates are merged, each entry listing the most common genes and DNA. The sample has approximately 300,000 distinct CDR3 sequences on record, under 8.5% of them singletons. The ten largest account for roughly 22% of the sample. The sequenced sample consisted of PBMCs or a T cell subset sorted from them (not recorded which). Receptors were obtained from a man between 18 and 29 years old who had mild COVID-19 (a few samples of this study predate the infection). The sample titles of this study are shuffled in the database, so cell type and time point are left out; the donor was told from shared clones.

CDR3 sequence (DNA): TGTGCCAGCAGCTTAGCGTCGGCGGGGGGCACGTACACCGGGGAGCTGTTTTTT. Encoded protein: CASSLASAGGTYTGELFF. The J gene is TRBJ2-2, the V gene TRBV7-8; 8 nucleotides align to TRBD2. The V and J ends lost 0 bases and 3 bases, in that order; junction bases with no gene match: 9. The CDR3 extends over 18 amino acids. Germline V gene lookup returns CDR1 SGHVS and CDR2 FQNEAQ.

CDR3 in DNA: TGCGCCAGCAGCCAAGAAAGGGCAGGGTTTAACTATGGCTACACCTTC. Residues: CASSQERAGFNYGYTF. The chain carries TRBV4-3 and TRBJ1-2; D is perhaps TRBD1 (5 bases). This CDR3 is 16 amino acids long. V lost 0 bases and J lost 1, with 12 bases in between. Germline V lookup: CDR1 LGHNA, CDR2 YSLEER.

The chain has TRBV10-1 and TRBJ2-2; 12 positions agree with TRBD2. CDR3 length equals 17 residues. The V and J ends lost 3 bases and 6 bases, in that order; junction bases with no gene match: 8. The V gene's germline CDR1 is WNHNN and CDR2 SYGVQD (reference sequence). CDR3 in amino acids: CASSEHLAGGPAGELFF. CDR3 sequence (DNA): TGCGCCAGCAGTGAACATCTAGCGGGGGGGCCGGCCGGGGAGCTGTTTTTT.

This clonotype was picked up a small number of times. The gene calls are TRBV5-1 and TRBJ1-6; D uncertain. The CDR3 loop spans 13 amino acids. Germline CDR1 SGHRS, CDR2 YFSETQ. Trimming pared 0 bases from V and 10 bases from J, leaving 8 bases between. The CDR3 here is CASSLAYMSPLHF. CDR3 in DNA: TGCGCCAGCAGCTTGGCCTACATGTCACCCCTCCACTTT.

CDR3 sequence (DNA): TGTGCCAGTAGTCCCGGGACAGGATTGAACACTGAAGCTTTCTTT. It translates to CASSPGTGLNTEAFF. V is TRBV19 and J is TRBJ1-1, with TRBD1 identical over 8 bases. The CDR3 length is 15 residues. The junction had 5 bases not matched to a gene; V was cut back by 5 bases and J by 0 bases. CDR1 LNHDA and CDR2 SQIVND come from the germline V gene (reference sequence).

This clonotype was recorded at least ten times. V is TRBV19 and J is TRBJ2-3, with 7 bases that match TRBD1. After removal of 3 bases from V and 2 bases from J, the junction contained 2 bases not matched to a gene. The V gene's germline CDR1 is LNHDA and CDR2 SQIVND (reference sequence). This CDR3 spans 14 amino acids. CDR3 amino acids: CASSIGQDTDTQYF. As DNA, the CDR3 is TGTGCCAGTAGTATCGGACAGGACACAGATACGCAGTATTTT.

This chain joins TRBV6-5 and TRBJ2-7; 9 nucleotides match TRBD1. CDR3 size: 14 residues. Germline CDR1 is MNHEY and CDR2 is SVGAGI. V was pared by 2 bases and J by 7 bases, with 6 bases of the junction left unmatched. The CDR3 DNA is TGTGCCAGCAGTTACGGAGGACAGGGGAGTGAGCAGTACGTC. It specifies CASSYGGQGSEQYV.

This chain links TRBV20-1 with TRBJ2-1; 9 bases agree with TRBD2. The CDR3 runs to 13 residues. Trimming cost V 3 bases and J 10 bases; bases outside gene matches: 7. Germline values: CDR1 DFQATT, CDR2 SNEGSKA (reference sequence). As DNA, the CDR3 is TGCAGTGCTAGGGGGACTAGCTCAAGGGAGCAGTTCTTC. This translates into CSARGTSSREQFF.

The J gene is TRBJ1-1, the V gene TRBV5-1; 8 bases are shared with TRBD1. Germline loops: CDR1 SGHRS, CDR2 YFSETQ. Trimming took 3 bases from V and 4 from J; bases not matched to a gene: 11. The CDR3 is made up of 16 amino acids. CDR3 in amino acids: CASSYPPGQGSTEAFF. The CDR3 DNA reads TGCGCCAGCAGCTACCCACCAGGACAGGGATCCACTGAAGCTTTCTTT.

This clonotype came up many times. CDR3 in amino acids: CASTGGGSIQETQYF. The DNA for the CDR3 is TGTGCCAGCACCGGGGGTGGTTCGATACAAGAGACCCAGTACTTC. This chain uses TRBV12-3 or TRBV12-4 with TRBJ2-5, with D maybe TRBD2 (6 bases). V lost 7 bases and J 2 bases, leaving 17 bases between the germline ends. The CDR3 contains 15 residues.

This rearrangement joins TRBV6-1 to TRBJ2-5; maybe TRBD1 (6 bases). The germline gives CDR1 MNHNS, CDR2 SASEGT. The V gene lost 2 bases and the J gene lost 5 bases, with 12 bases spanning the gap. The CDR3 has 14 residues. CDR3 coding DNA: TGTGCCAGCAGTGAAAGAGCAGGGGCGGAGACCCAGTACTTC. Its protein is CASSERAGAETQYF.

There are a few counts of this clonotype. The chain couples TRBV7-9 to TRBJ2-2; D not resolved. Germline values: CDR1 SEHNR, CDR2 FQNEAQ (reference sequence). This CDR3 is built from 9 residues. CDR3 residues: CANTGELFF. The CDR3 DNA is TGTGCTAACACCGGGGAGCTGTTTTTT. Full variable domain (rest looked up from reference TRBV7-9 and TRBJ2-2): DTGVSQNPRHKITKRGQNVTFRCDPISEHNRLYWYRQTLGQGPEFLTYFQNEAQLEKSRLLSDRFSAERPKGSFSTLEIQRTEQGDSAMYLCANTGELFFGEGSRLTVL.

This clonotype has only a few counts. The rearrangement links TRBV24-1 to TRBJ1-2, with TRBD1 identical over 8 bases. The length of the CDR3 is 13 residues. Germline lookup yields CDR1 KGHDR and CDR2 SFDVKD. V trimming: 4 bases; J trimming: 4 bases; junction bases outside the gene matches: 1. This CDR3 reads CATSEQGAYGYTF. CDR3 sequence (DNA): TGTGCCACCAGTGAGCAGGGGGCCTATGGCTACACCTTC.

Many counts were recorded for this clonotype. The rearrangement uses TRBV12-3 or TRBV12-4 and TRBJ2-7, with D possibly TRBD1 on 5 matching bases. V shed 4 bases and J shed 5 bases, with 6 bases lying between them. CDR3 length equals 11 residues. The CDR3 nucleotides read TGTGCCAGCAGTTGGGGCGACGAGCAGTACTTC. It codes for CASSWGDEQYF.

CDR3 sequence: CSARAAGGFRYEQYV. The CDR3 DNA sequence: TGCAGTGCTAGGGCAGCGGGGGGTTTCAGATACGAGCAGTACGTC. The gene calls are TRBV20-1 and TRBJ2-7; 9 bases are shared with TRBD2. The germline V gene encodes CDR1 DFQATT and CDR2 SNEGSKA (reference sequence). The CDR3 consists of 15 residues. With 3 bases clipped from V and 4 bases from J, the junction kept 10 bases outside the gene matches.

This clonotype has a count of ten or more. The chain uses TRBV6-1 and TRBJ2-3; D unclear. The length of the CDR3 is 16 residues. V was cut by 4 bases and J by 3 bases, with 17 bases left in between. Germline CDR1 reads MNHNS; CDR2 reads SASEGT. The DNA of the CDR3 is TGTGCCAGCAGTGGAAATCCGGGCCGTGAGACAGATACGCAGTATTTT. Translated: CASSGNPGRETDTQYF.

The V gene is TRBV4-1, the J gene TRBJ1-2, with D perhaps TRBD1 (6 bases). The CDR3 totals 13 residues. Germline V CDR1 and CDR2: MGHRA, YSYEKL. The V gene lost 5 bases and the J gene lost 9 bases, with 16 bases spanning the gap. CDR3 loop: CASSLGSGDRYTF. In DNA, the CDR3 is TGCGCCAGCAGCTTAGGGTCAGGGGACCGCTACACCTTC.

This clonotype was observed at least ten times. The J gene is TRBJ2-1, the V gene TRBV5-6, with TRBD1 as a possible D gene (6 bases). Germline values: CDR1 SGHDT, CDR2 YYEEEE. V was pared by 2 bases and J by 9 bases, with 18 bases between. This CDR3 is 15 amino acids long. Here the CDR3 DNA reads TGTGCCAGCAGCTTCATCGACAGGATCTCCGCTGAGCAGTTCTTC. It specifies CASSFIDRISAEQFF.

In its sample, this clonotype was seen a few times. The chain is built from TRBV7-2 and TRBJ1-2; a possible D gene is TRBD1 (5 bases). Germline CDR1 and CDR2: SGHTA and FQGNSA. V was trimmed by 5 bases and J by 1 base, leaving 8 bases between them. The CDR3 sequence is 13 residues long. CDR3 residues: CASSRRGNYGYTF. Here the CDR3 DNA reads TGTGCCAGCAGCCGGAGGGGTAACTATGGCTACACCTTC.

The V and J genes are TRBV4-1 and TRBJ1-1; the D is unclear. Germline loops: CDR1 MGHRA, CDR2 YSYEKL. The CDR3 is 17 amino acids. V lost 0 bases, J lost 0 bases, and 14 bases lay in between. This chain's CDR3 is CASSQDFKGVMNTEAFF. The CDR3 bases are TGCGCCAGCAGCCAAGATTTCAAAGGCGTTATGAACACTGAAGCTTTCTTT.

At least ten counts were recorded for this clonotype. CDR3 in amino acids: CASSLIGTPHTDTQYF. In DNA form, the CDR3 reads TGTGCCAGCAGCTTGATAGGAACTCCACACACAGATACGCAGTATTTT. The chain has TRBV5-6 and TRBJ2-3, with D unresolved. CDR1 SGHDT and CDR2 YYEEEE come from the germline V gene. This CDR3 has 16 amino acids. Trimming took off 1 base at V and 2 bases at J, with 14 bases between the two ends.

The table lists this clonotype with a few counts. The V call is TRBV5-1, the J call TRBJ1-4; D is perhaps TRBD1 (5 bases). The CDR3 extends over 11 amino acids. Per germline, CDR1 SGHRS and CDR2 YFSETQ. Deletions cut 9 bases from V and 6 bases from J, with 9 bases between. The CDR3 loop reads CATIRDEKLFF. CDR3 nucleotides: TGCGCCACCATCAGGGATGAAAAACTGTTTTTT.

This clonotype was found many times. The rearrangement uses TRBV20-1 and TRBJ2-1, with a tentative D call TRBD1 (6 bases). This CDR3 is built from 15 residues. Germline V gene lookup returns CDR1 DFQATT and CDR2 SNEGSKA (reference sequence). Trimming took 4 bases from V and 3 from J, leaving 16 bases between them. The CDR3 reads CSAKDTGHHYNEQFF. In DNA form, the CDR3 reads TGCAGTGCTAAAGATACGGGACACCACTACAATGAGCAGTTCTTC.

The CDR3 coding sequence is TGTGCCAGCAGCCTTACCCGTCTCACCGGGGAGCTGTTTTTT. Residues: CASSLTRLTGELFF. This chain links TRBV7-2 with TRBJ2-2; D is unresolved. Germline CDR1 and CDR2: SGHTA and FQGNSA. The V gene lost 5 bases and the J gene lost 4 bases, with 11 bases spanning the gap. The CDR3 covers 14 residues.